Listed here are 24 T cell receptor beta chains from one sample, sequenced in a study of cytomegalovirus exposure and HLA in healthy donors (dated by TCRdb to about 2017). Library construction relied on the immunoSEQ multiplex PCR assay. The multiplex PCR relied on a mix of 60 forward primers for TCR Vbeta segments and 13 reverse primers for TCR Jbeta segments. In its TCRdb copy, this immuneACCESS table keeps in-frame sequences only and misses some clones. Where compared with another copy, unresolved V genes explain less than half of these, and the others have no known cause. The sample contains about 180,000 clones, around 83% of them found a single time. The ten biggest clones cover approximately 1.2% of the sample. Sequencing was done on a sample of PBMCs. These receptors were taken from a girl aged 2-10 years in good health and CMV-seropositive.

The rearrangement joins TRBV11-2 to TRBJ2-2; TRBD1 aligns across 7 bases. The CDR3 is made up of 16 amino acids. Looked up from germline, CDR1 is SGHAT and CDR2 is FQNNGV. V trimming: 5 bases; J trimming: 1 base; junction bases outside the gene matches: 7. The CDR3 nucleotides read TGTGCCAGCAGCGTTTCGGGACAGATGAACACCGGGGAGCTGTTTTTT. Translation: CASSVSGQMNTGELFF. Complete variable domain (other parts from reference TRBV11-2 and TRBJ2-2): EAGVAQSPRYKIIEKRQSVAFWCNPISGHATLYWYQQILGQGPKLLIQFQNNGVVDDSQLPKDRFSAERLKGVDSTLKIQPAKLEDSAVYLCASSVSGQMNTGELFFGEGSRLTVL.

The J gene is TRBJ2-7, the V gene TRBV7-3, with D maybe TRBD2 (6 bases). V lost 1 base to trimming and J lost 4 bases, with 17 bases between them. Germline loops: CDR1 SGHTA, CDR2 FQGTGA. This CDR3 spans 16 amino acids. CDR3 residues: CASSLRGSGDGYEQYF. CDR3 bases: TGTGCCAGCAGCTTAAGGGGTAGCGGTGATGGGTACGAGCAGTACTTC.

This chain links TRBV7-3 with TRBJ2-3, with TRBD2 identical over 8 bases. V trimming: 1 base; J trimming: 9 bases; junction bases outside the gene matches: 15. The CDR3 length is 17 residues. Germline CDR1 SGHTA, CDR2 FQGTGA. The CDR3 here is CASSLSSGRGTRDTQYF. CDR3 DNA: TGTGCCAGCAGCTTAAGTTCGGGGCGGGGGACTAGGGACACGCAGTATTTT. Full variable domain (missing parts from reference TRBV7-3 and TRBJ2-3): GAGVSQTPSNKVTEKGKYVELRCDPISGHTALYWYRQSLGQGPEFLIYFQGTGAADDSGLPNDRFFAVRPEGSVSTLKIQRTERGDSAVYLCASSLSSGRGTRDTQYFGPGTRLTVL.

The chain recombines TRBV18 with TRBJ2-3; 8 bases map to TRBD2. CDR3 length: 17 amino acids. Germline CDR1 is KGHSH and CDR2 is LQKENI. Trimming removed 3 bases from V and 9 bases from J; junction bases left unmatched: 17. CDR3 sequence: CASSPNTSGGLIATQYF. CDR3 coding DNA: TGTGCCAGCTCACCGAATACTAGCGGAGGACTTATAGCGACGCAGTATTTT.

The chain carries TRBV6-5 and TRBJ1-2; the D gene is possibly TRBD1 (5 bases). Germline CDR1 reads MNHEY; CDR2 reads SVGAGI. Between the trimmed V and J ends, which lost 0 bases and 8 bases, there was a span of 13 bases. The CDR3 length is 14 residues. The CDR3 is CASSYSMVGGGYTF. CDR3 nucleotide sequence: TGTGCCAGCAGTTACTCGATGGTCGGGGGAGGCTACACCTTC.

V usage is TRBV5-8 and J usage is TRBJ2-5; D gene uncertain. CDR3 length equals 13 residues. CDR1 and CDR2 from the germline V gene are SGHTS and YDEGEE. V was pared by 2 bases and J by 0 bases, with 5 bases between. The CDR3 loop is CASSFLYQETQYF. The CDR3 DNA reads TGTGCCAGCAGCTTCCTTTACCAAGAGACCCAGTACTTC.

The J gene is TRBJ1-2, the V gene TRBV20-1, with TRBD1 as a possible D gene (5 bases). Germline V gene sequence: CDR1 DFQATT, CDR2 SNEGSKA (reference sequence). The CDR3 has 11 residues. CDR3 DNA: TGCATCTACCAAGCAGGGTTTGGCTACACCTTC. This codes for CIYQAGFGYTF.

V gene TRBV19 combines with J gene TRBJ2-2, with 7 bases matching TRBD1. CDR1 is LNHDA and CDR2 is SQIVND in the germline V gene (reference sequence). Trimming at V came to 6 bases and at J to 6 bases, leaving 7 bases not matched to a gene. This CDR3 has 14 residues. DNA of the CDR3: TGTGCCAGTAGATGGGAGACAGGGTCCGGGGAGCTGTTTTTT. It codes for CASRWETGSGELFF.

This clone was recorded once. The chain combines TRBV28 with TRBJ1-3; D not resolved. Germline loops: CDR1 MDHEN, CDR2 SYDVKM. The CDR3 sequence is 15 residues long. V lost 5 bases to trimming and J lost 5 bases, with 16 bases between them. The CDR3: CASSRFRTGRNTIYF. The CDR3 DNA sequence: TGTGCCAGCAGTCGCTTCCGGACGGGAAGAAACACCATATATTTT.

The chain carries TRBV5-4 and TRBJ2-1; D might be TRBD1 (5 bases). This CDR3 region has 13 residues. Germline assignment: CDR1 SGHNT and CDR2 YYREEE (reference sequence). Trimming removed 0 bases at V and 8 bases at J, with 9 bases between. CDR3 bases: TGTGCCAGCAGCTTGGCCAGGGCTGATGAGCAGTTCTTC. Amino acid sequence: CASSLARADEQFF.

This clone has a single count. The chain recombines TRBV11-3 with TRBJ2-2, with a weak D call TRBD1 (5 bases). This CDR3 comprises 14 residues. Per the germline V gene, CDR1 is SGHNT and CDR2 is YENEEA. Trimming shortened V by 5 bases and J by 7 bases, and 14 bases separated the two germline ends. CDR3 sequence reads: CASSPGAGIGELFF. CDR3 sequence (DNA): TGTGCCAGCAGCCCTGGCGCAGGGATCGGGGAGCTGTTTTTT.

V gene TRBV28 combines with J gene TRBJ1-2, with D tentatively TRBD1 (5 bases). Germline values: CDR1 MDHEN, CDR2 SYDVKM. The V and J ends lost 3 bases and 6 bases respectively, with 14 bases between them. The CDR3 contains 14 residues. CDR3: CASSFNRQGNGYTF. CDR3 in DNA: TGTGCCAGCAGTTTCAATCGGCAGGGAAATGGCTACACCTTC.

This clone is a singleton in its sample. V usage is TRBV9 and J usage is TRBJ2-7; TRBD2 aligns across 8 bases. CDR1 and CDR2 from the germline V gene are SGDLS and YYNGEE. The CDR3 consists of 15 residues. V dropped 2 bases and J dropped 2; count of bases not matched to a gene: 6. CDR3 sequence: CASSVSGGAPYEQYF. CDR3 sequence (DNA): TGTGCCAGCAGCGTGTCGGGAGGGGCTCCCTACGAGCAGTACTTC.

This chain joins TRBV7-3 and TRBJ2-3, with TRBD2 as a possible D gene (5 bases). The CDR3 extends over 13 amino acids. Trimming cost V 4 bases and J 4 bases, with 9 bases left between them. CDR1 and CDR2 from the germline V gene are SGHTA and FQGTGA. The CDR3 here is CASSSRGPDTQYF. In DNA form, the CDR3 reads TGTGCCAGCAGCTCCCGAGGGCCAGATACGCAGTATTTT.

The chain is built from TRBV7-2 and TRBJ2-3, with TRBD2 matching 9 bases. The CDR3 covers 14 residues. Germline lookup yields CDR1 SGHTA and CDR2 FQGNSA. V trimming: 5 bases; J trimming: 10 bases; junction bases outside the gene matches: 10. CDR3 DNA: TGTGCCAGCAGCCCGTCTAGCGGGGAGGGTGCGCAGTATTTT. It yields the protein CASSPSSGEGAQYF. Filled out from reference TRBV7-2 and TRBJ2-3, the complete variable domain reads GAGVSQSPSNKVTEKGKDVELRCDPISGHTALYWYRQSLGQGLEFLIYFQGNSAPDKSGLPSDRFSAERTGGSVSTLTIQRTQQEDSAVYLCASSPSSGEGAQYFGPGTRLTVL.

Note on this clone: The final CDR3 position lacks the conserved phenylalanine or tryptophan, pointing to a likely read error. The DNA is omitted, as the CDR3 cannot be located on it reliably, and the CDR3 follows TCRdb's listing. This rearrangement joins TRBV5-1 to TRBJ2-3; the table's TRBD2 call for D was not verified on the DNA. The length of the CDR3 is 9 amino acids, counting both ends. In germline, CDR1 is SGHRS, CDR2 YFSETQ. The CDR3 protein is CASSLRLAE.

The chain has TRBV5-1 and TRBJ1-2; 7 nucleotides line up with TRBD1. Germline trimming cut 4 bases from V and 6 bases from J; bases unmatched to any gene: 18. The CDR3 has 17 residues. The germline V gene has CDR1 SGHRS and CDR2 YFSETQ. CDR3 in amino acids: CASSTEGGPGGPNGYTF. The CDR3 DNA reads TGCGCCAGCAGCACCGAAGGGGGGCCAGGGGGACCAAATGGCTACACCTTC.

This rearrangement joins TRBV25-1 to TRBJ2-3, with D possibly matching TRBD2 (6 bases). This CDR3 region has 14 residues. The V gene lost 7 bases and the J gene lost 6 bases, with 17 bases spanning the gap. Germline V gene sequence: CDR1 MGHDK, CDR2 SYGVNS. The CDR3 DNA reads TGTGCCAGCATGAGGGAGGCCATCGGGGATACGCAGTATTTT. As protein: CASMREAIGDTQYF.

The chain recombines TRBV29-1 with TRBJ1-3; 10 positions agree with TRBD1. Unmatched junction bases numbered 4, after V lost 0 bases and J lost 2 bases. The CDR3 sequence is 16 residues long. Germline V lookup: CDR1 SQVTM, CDR2 ANQGSEA. In DNA, the CDR3 is TGCAGCGTTGAAGAAGGGGACAGGGGAGCTGGAAACACCATATATTTT. Amino acid sequence: CSVEEGDRGAGNTIYF. Combining the CDR3 with reference TRBV29-1 and TRBJ1-3 gives the whole variable domain SAVISQKPSRDICQRGTSLTIQCQVDSQVTMMFWYRQQPGQSLTLIATANQGSEATYESGFVIDKFPISRPNLTFSTLTVSNMSPEDSSIYLCSVEEGDRGAGNTIYFGEGSWLTVV.

This clone has more than one count but fewer than ten. The V gene is TRBV28, the J gene TRBJ1-1, with 9 bases identical to TRBD1. The junction had 7 bases not matched to a gene; V was cut back by 2 bases and J by 6 bases. The V gene's germline CDR1 is MDHEN and CDR2 SYDVKM. The CDR3 totals 15 residues. The CDR3: CASSLPTGGSAEAFF. The DNA for the CDR3 is TGTGCCAGCAGTTTACCGACAGGGGGAAGCGCTGAAGCTTTCTTT.

The J gene is TRBJ2-5, the V gene TRBV6-5, with D possibly TRBD2 on 5 matching bases. Judging by the DNA end, TRBJ2-7 fits better; the J call may be wrong. The length of the CDR3 is 11 residues. Germline V CDR1 and CDR2: MNHEY, SVGAGI. CDR3: CASSIGSEQYF. In DNA, the CDR3 is TGTGCCAGCAGTATAGGGAGCGAGCAGTACTTC.

The gene calls are TRBV18 and TRBJ1-1; the D gene is possibly TRBD1 (5 bases). The V gene lost 5 bases and the J gene lost 1 base, with 8 bases spanning the gap. The germline gives CDR1 KGHSH, CDR2 LQKENI. CDR3 length: 13 residues. The CDR3 region is CASSFGQNTEAFF. CDR3 sequence (DNA): TGTGCCAGCTCATTCGGACAGAACACTGAAGCTTTCTTT.

The genes are TRBV11-2 and TRBJ1-5; D unresolved. Germline-derived CDR1 and CDR2 are SGHAT and FQNNGV. Between the trimmed V and J ends, which lost 1 base and 6 bases, there was a span of 7 bases. CDR3 length: 13 residues. The CDR3 nucleotides are TGTGCCAGCAGCTTAGCCCCCAGTCAGCCCCAGCATTTT. As protein: CASSLAPSQPQHF. The full variable domain, in which reference TRBV11-2 and TRBJ1-5 provide the parts outside the CDR3, is EAGVAQSPRYKIIEKRQSVAFWCNPISGHATLYWYQQILGQGPKLLIQFQNNGVVDDSQLPKDRFSAERLKGVDSTLKIQPAKLEDSAVYLCASSLAPSQPQHFGDGTRLSIL.

The gene calls are TRBV19 and TRBJ1-1, with TRBD1 identical over 7 bases. The CDR3 has 11 residues. Germline V gives CDR1 LNHDA, CDR2 SQIVND (reference sequence). V shed 7 bases and J 7 bases; nucleotides not matched to a gene: 3. The CDR3: CASTRQGEAFF. In DNA, the CDR3 is TGTGCCAGTACCAGACAGGGTGAAGCTTTCTTT.